The 5 T cell receptor beta chains in this list originate from one sample, sequenced in a study of blood T cell repertoires in COVID-19. The method was immunoSEQ multiplex PCR; TCRdb's version includes in-frame clones alone and lacks a portion of them. The sample yields 250,000 to 300,000 clones, 80% to 90% seen once. Source material: peripheral blood. These receptors came from a woman between 65 and 79 years old with acute or convalescent COVID-19.

This chain's CDR3 is CASSQLRLGEKLFF. The CDR3 nucleotides are TGTGCCAGCAGCCAACTCAGGTTGGGTGAAAAACTGTTTTTT. The V and J genes are TRBV3-1 (or the pseudogene TRBV3-2) and TRBJ1-4, with D uncertain. Trimming took off 2 bases at V and 7 bases at J, with 11 bases between the two ends. Germline assignment: CDR1 LGHDT and CDR2 YNNKEL (reference sequence). The CDR3 length is 14 residues.

V and J are TRBV13 and TRBJ1-4; 10 bases fit TRBD1. V was clipped by 5 bases and J by 8 bases; unmatched bases: 11. This CDR3 is 16 amino acids long. CDR1 PRHDT and CDR2 FYEKMQ come from the germline V gene (reference sequence). The CDR3 region is CASSPGPDRGREKLFF. DNA of the CDR3: TGTGCCAGCAGCCCCGGACCAGACAGGGGGCGGGAAAAACTGTTTTTT.

This clone was seen a handful of times. The chain couples TRBV3-1 (or the pseudogene TRBV3-2) to TRBJ1-3; tentatively, D is TRBD1 (5 bases). The CDR3 contains 17 residues. V gave up 4 bases and J gave up 0 bases, with 16 bases separating them. CDR1 LGHDT and CDR2 YNNKEL come from the germline V gene (reference sequence). The CDR3 here is CASSPSGLLFSGNTIYF. In DNA, the CDR3 is TGTGCCAGCAGCCCCTCGGGACTCCTGTTCTCTGGAAACACCATATATTTT.

The rearrangement links TRBV7-9 to TRBJ2-2; 8 bases are a match to TRBD2. This CDR3 has 16 amino acids. The J segment lost 3 bases and the V segment lost 7 bases, leaving 10 bases of the junction unmatched. Germline CDR1 is SEHNR and CDR2 is FQNEAQ (reference sequence). The CDR3 loop reads CASNPRAGAYTGELFF. The CDR3 nucleotides read TGTGCCAGCAACCCGAGAGCGGGGGCCTACACCGGGGAGCTGTTTTTT.

The chain is built from TRBV2 and TRBJ1-2, with D possibly being TRBD1 (5 bases). CDR1 and CDR2 from the germline V gene are SNHLY and FYNNEI. CDR3 length equals 14 residues. V lost 8 bases, J lost 4 bases, and 17 bases lay in between. CDR3 nucleotide sequence: TGTGCCAGCGGGGGACTCACGGCTGGCTATGGCTACACCTTC. This translates into CASGGLTAGYGYTF.